The next 25 T cell receptor beta chains were all read from a single sample in a study of identical twins. Each CDR3 protein is one row after TCRdb ran MiXCR on the 5' RACE reads. The table lists 200,000 to 250,000 distinct CDR3 sequences, roughly 13% of them singletons, with 4% to 5% in the top ten. The same specimen was also included in a second study, on yellow fever vaccine responses in identical twins.

The sequencing sample was made of memory (CD45RO+) T cells sorted from blood. Receptors originate from a woman aged 18-30 years in good health.

The CDR3: CAISESGAGRNSPLHF. CDR3 coding DNA: TGTGCCATCAGTGAGTCAGGTGCAGGGAGGAATTCACCCCTCCACTTT. The V and J genes are TRBV10-3 and TRBJ1-6, with TRBD1 as a possible D gene (5 bases). Trimming shortened V by 0 bases and J by 7 bases, and 13 bases separated the two germline ends. Germline values: CDR1 ENHRY, CDR2 SYGVKD. This CDR3 is built from 16 residues.

The CDR3 region has the DNA TGCAGTGCTAGAGCGGCCGCAACCACAGATACGCAGTATTTT. The encoded protein is CSARAAATTDTQYF. The V gene is TRBV20-1, the J gene TRBJ2-3, with no clear D. Trimming stripped 1 base from V and 2 bases from J, with 10 bases between. Germline CDR1 is DFQATT and CDR2 is SNEGSKA (reference sequence). The CDR3 spans 14 residues.

This clonotype was found many times. The chain combines TRBV5-1 with TRBJ1-5; TRBD1 agrees at 8 bases. From germline, CDR1 is SGHRS and CDR2 YFSETQ. V dropped 3 bases and J dropped 4; count of bases not matched to a gene: 3. The CDR3 is 14 amino acids. The CDR3 bases are TGCGCCAGCAGCTCCGGACAGGGAAATCAGCCCCAGCATTTT. It encodes CASSSGQGNQPQHF.

Only a few counts were recorded for this clonotype. The chain has TRBV27 and TRBJ2-1; D gene uncertain. Trimming removed 6 bases from V and 6 bases from J, with 9 bases in between. Germline V CDR1 and CDR2: MNHEY, SMNVEV (reference sequence). This CDR3 is 12 amino acids long. CDR3 region: CASSSEVNEQFF. In DNA, the CDR3 is TGTGCCAGCAGCTCAGAGGTCAATGAGCAGTTCTTC.

At least ten counts were recorded for this clonotype. The chain employs TRBV2 and TRBJ2-2; possible D gene TRBD1, 5 bases. The CDR3 extends over 13 amino acids. Trimming took off 7 bases at V and 3 bases at J, with 9 bases between the two ends. Germline CDR1 reads SNHLY; CDR2 reads FYNNEI. The CDR3 DNA reads TGTGCCAGCACCAGGGCGTACACCGGGGAGCTGTTTTTT. Translating gives CASTRAYTGELFF. Looking up the rest from reference TRBV2 and TRBJ2-2 gives the full variable domain: EPEVTQTPSHQVTQMGQEVILRCVPISNHLYFYWYRQILGQKVEFLVSFYNNEISEKSEIFDDQFSVERPDGSNFTLKIRSTKLEDSAMYFCASTRAYTGELFFGEGSRLTVL.

This clonotype was detected once. V usage is TRBV14 and J usage is TRBJ2-5; 10 bases agree with TRBD2. V lost 8 bases to trimming and J lost 5 bases; unmatched junction nucleotides: 14. In germline, CDR1 is SGHDN, CDR2 FVKESK. The CDR3 covers 16 residues. CDR3 in amino acids: CASAVEERGGRETQYF. CDR3 nucleotide sequence: TGTGCCAGCGCGGTTGAAGAGCGGGGGGGCCGGGAGACCCAGTACTTC.

This clonotype was counted between two and nine times. Here the CDR3 DNA reads TGTGCCAGCAGCCAAGGAAATGCAGATACGCAGTATTTT. Translated: CASSQGNADTQYF. The chain combines TRBV3-1 with TRBJ2-3, with no clear D. V lost 1 base to trimming and J lost 4 bases, with 6 bases between them. The length of the CDR3 is 13 residues. Germline V gives CDR1 LGHDT, CDR2 YNNKEL (reference sequence).

This clonotype has a count of ten or more. The chain recombines TRBV5-5 with TRBJ2-3; D perhaps matches TRBD1 (6 bases). Trimming cost V 4 bases and J 2 bases, with 11 bases left between them. The CDR3 contains 14 residues. In germline, CDR1 is SGHKS, CDR2 YYEKEE (reference sequence). The CDR3 sequence: CASSRTATTDTQYF. The DNA for the CDR3 is TGTGCCAGCAGCAGGACAGCGACCACAGATACGCAGTATTTT.

The chain has TRBV15 and TRBJ2-5; D not certain. CDR3 length: 13 amino acids. Trimming removed 0 bases from V and 1 base from J, with 3 bases in between. Germline-derived CDR1 and CDR2 are LNHNV and YYDKDF (reference sequence). CDR3 residues: CATSRDLQETQYF. CDR3 coding DNA: TGTGCCACCAGCAGAGATCTCCAAGAGACCCAGTACTTC.

The sample holds many counts of this clonotype. The chain joins TRBV28 to TRBJ2-1; possible D gene TRBD2, 7 bases. Germline V gene lookup returns CDR1 MDHEN and CDR2 SYDVKM. V lost 3 bases and J lost 6, with 24 bases in between. The length of the CDR3 is 18 residues. The CDR3, as DNA: TGTGCCAGCAGTTTCAGGGGACCGGGACTATTCGTTGTCAATGAGCAGTTCTTC. Amino acids: CASSFRGPGLFVVNEQFF.

CDR3 bases: TGTGCCAGCAGTTCCTCGACAGGGTCTAGCACAGATACGCAGTATTTT. Protein: CASSSSTGSSTDTQYF. V is TRBV6-6 and J is TRBJ2-3; 7 bases align to TRBD1. Germline V CDR1 and CDR2: MNHNY, SVGAGI (reference sequence). With 4 bases clipped from V and 0 bases from J, the junction kept 7 bases outside the gene matches. This CDR3 has 16 amino acids.

The chain employs TRBV15 and TRBJ2-1; D remains ambiguous. This CDR3 comprises 13 residues. Looked up from germline, CDR1 is LNHNV and CDR2 is YYDKDF (reference sequence). Trimming took off 0 bases at V and 10 bases at J, with 10 bases between the two ends. The CDR3 loop is CATSRDPADEQFF. The CDR3, as DNA: TGTGCCACCAGCAGAGATCCGGCAGACGAGCAGTTCTTC.

The CDR3 nucleotides are TGCAGTGCTAGGTACCCGGGCGGTCAGCCCCAGCATTTT. This sequence encodes CSARYPGGQPQHF. This chain uses TRBV20-1 with TRBJ1-5; D gene ambiguous. Trimming cost V 3 bases and J 6 bases, with 12 bases left between them. CDR1 is DFQATT, CDR2 SNEGSKA, per germline (reference sequence). The CDR3 consists of 13 residues.

Many counts were recorded for this clonotype. The chain has TRBV7-2 and TRBJ2-2, with D possibly being TRBD2 (5 bases). V was shortened by 2 bases and J by 7 bases, with 14 bases between the two germline ends. Germline V gene lookup returns CDR1 SGHTA and CDR2 FQGNSA. This CDR3 comprises 15 residues. The CDR3: CASSLLGVQSGELFF. The CDR3 DNA is TGTGCCAGCAGCTTACTGGGAGTTCAAAGCGGGGAGCTGTTTTTT.

The chain uses TRBV20-1 and TRBJ2-7, with D possibly TRBD2 on 5 matching bases. V was trimmed by 2 bases and J by 5 bases, leaving 19 bases between them. The CDR3 runs 15 residues. CDR1 is DFQATT, CDR2 SNEGSKA, per germline (reference sequence). CDR3 bases: TGCAGTGCTAGACGGGCGGGCCCGGGGATTGACGAGCAGTACTTC. Residues: CSARRAGPGIDEQYF.

Only a few counts were recorded for this clonotype. DNA for the CDR3: TGCGCCAGCAGCCGGGGATCTGGTGAGACCCAGTACTTC. It codes for CASSRGSGETQYF. The V and J genes are TRBV5-1 and TRBJ2-5; D is possibly TRBD2 (5 bases). The CDR3 is made up of 13 amino acids. The germline V gene has CDR1 SGHRS and CDR2 YFSETQ. V was trimmed by 4 bases and J by 5 bases, leaving 12 bases between them. Variable domain in full (rest from reference TRBV5-1 and TRBJ2-5): KAGVTQTPRYLIKTRGQQVTLSCSPISGHRSVSWYQQTPGQGLQFLFEYFSETQRNKGNFPGRFSGRQFSNSRSEMNVSTLELGDSALYLCASSRGSGETQYFGPGTRLLVL.

This clonotype was seen at least ten times. The chain recombines TRBV4-2 with TRBJ2-2; 11 bases fit TRBD2. Germline V gene data show CDR1 as LGHNA and CDR2 as YNFKEQ. The trim removed 4 bases at V and 3 bases at J, leaving 7 bases unmatched. The CDR3 is 17 amino acids. CDR3 nucleotide sequence: TGTGCCAGCAGCCGGGGACTAGCGGCTAGGGACACCGGGGAGCTGTTTTTT. This codes for CASSRGLAARDTGELFF.

The rearrangement links TRBV12-3 or TRBV12-4 to TRBJ2-1; D gene unclear. V was cut by 5 bases and J by 7 bases, with 18 bases left in between. The CDR3 loop spans 15 amino acids. The CDR3 reads CASSPQPLQANEQFF. DNA of the CDR3: TGTGCCAGCAGTCCGCAACCACTTCAGGCGAATGAGCAGTTCTTC.

CDR3 residues: CAGGKGQGTSYEQYF. The CDR3 nucleotides read TGCGCCGGGGGGAAGGGACAGGGGACCTCCTACGAGCAGTACTTC. V usage is TRBV10-2 and J usage is TRBJ2-7; TRBD1 matches 10 bases. The CDR3 covers 15 residues. Trimming cost V 11 bases and J 0 bases; bases outside gene matches: 10. Per the germline V gene, CDR1 is WSHSY and CDR2 is SAAADI.

The CDR3 region has the DNA TGCGCCAGCAGCTTGGGAGGGGGCCCCTACGAGCAGTACTTC. This translates into CASSLGGGPYEQYF. The V call is TRBV5-1, the J call TRBJ2-7, with 7 bases fitting TRBD1. The CDR3 contains 14 residues. Germline CDR1 reads SGHRS; CDR2 reads YFSETQ. The ends lost 0 bases at V and 2 bases at J; junction bases unmatched: 2.

The chain joins TRBV20-1 to TRBJ1-6; possibly TRBD1 for D (6 bases). Trimming removed 2 bases from V and 8 bases from J, with 13 bases in between. Germline CDR1 DFQATT, CDR2 SNEGSKA (reference sequence). This CDR3 is 14 amino acids long. CDR3 nucleotide sequence: TGCAGTGCTAGACAACAGGGAATTTATTCACCCCTCCACTTT. Amino acid sequence: CSARQQGIYSPLHF.

This clonotype was detected a few times. The chain joins TRBV5-1 to TRBJ1-1; D is undetermined. The CDR3 runs 14 residues. The germline gives CDR1 SGHRS, CDR2 YFSETQ. The ends were cut back, 4 bases at V and 6 bases at J, with 16 bases in the middle. The chain's CDR3 is CASSPNTDQAEAFF. The DNA for the CDR3 is TGCGCCAGCAGCCCCAACACAGACCAAGCTGAAGCTTTCTTT. The whole variable domain, filled in from reference TRBV5-1 and TRBJ1-1, reads KAGVTQTPRYLIKTRGQQVTLSCSPISGHRSVSWYQQTPGQGLQFLFEYFSETQRNKGNFPGRFSGRQFSNSRSEMNVSTLELGDSALYLCASSPNTDQAEAFFGQGTRLTVV.

J is TRBJ1-6 and V is TRBV7-9, with D uncertain. This CDR3 has 15 amino acids. Looked up from germline, CDR1 is SEHNR and CDR2 is FQNEAQ (reference sequence). Trimming took off 7 bases at V and 5 bases at J, with 15 bases between the two ends. The CDR3 sequence is CASNSAGSDNSPLHF. CDR3 nucleotides: TGTGCCAGCAACTCTGCGGGGTCCGATAATTCACCCCTCCACTTT.

This clonotype was recorded many times. V gene TRBV7-8 combines with J gene TRBJ1-2; D is possibly TRBD1 (6 bases). V lost 1 base and J 5 bases, leaving 8 bases between the germline ends. The CDR3 contains 13 residues. From germline, CDR1 is SGHVS and CDR2 FQNEAQ. In DNA, the CDR3 is TGTGCCAGCAGCTTAGAACAGGGTTATGGCTACACCTTC. Its protein product is CASSLEQGYGYTF. The complete variable domain, with remaining parts taken from reference TRBV7-8 and TRBJ1-2, reads GAGVSQSPRYKVAKRGQDVALRCDPISGHVSLFWYQQALGQGPEFLTYFQNEAQLDKSGLPSDRFFAERPEGSVSTLKIQRTQQEDSAVYLCASSLEQGYGYTFGSGTRLTVV.

This clonotype occurred many times. The chain joins TRBV20-1 to TRBJ2-6; D is unresolved. This CDR3 comprises 14 residues. V dropped 0 bases and J dropped 0 bases, with 3 bases sitting between them. Per germline, CDR1 DFQATT and CDR2 SNEGSKA (reference sequence). The CDR3 bases are TGCAGTGCTAGAGACAACTCTGGGGCCAACGTCCTGACTTTC. Translation gives CSARDNSGANVLTF.